The 28 T cell receptor beta chains presented below share a single source sample, sequenced in a study of T cells in Graves' hyperthyroidism and ophthalmopathy. Researchers amplified the TCR beta CDR3 regions from RNA transcripts. First-round RT-PCR with HTBI primers amplified the TCR CDR3 region. One entry per CDR3 protein, called by TCRdb with MiXCR from the multiplex PCR reads. Of 190,000 or so distinct CDR3 sequences listed, around 19% are singletons. What was sequenced was blood. These receptors originate from a man aged 35 to 55 with Graves' hyperthyroidism.

This clonotype was counted at least ten times. The rearrangement links TRBV6-1 to TRBJ2-7; no clear D gene. Germline V gene sequence: CDR1 MNHNS, CDR2 SASEGT. V was cut by 5 bases and J by 2 bases, with 13 bases left in between. CDR3 length: 14 residues. The CDR3 sequence is CASSSSQHTYEQYF. The CDR3 nucleotides are TGTGCCAGCAGTTCGTCACAGCACACCTACGAGCAGTACTTC.

The chain uses TRBV9 and TRBJ2-1; D tentatively fits TRBD1 or TRBD2 (5 bases each). V lost 0 bases and J 13 bases, leaving 11 bases between the germline ends. In germline, CDR1 is SGDLS, CDR2 YYNGEE. This CDR3 spans 12 amino acids. The CDR3 reads CASSVATGPQFF. The CDR3 DNA sequence: TGTGCCAGCAGCGTAGCTACGGGACCCCAGTTCTTC.

This clonotype was observed many times. This sequence joins TRBV20-1 and TRBJ2-1, with 12 bases lining up with TRBD2. J was trimmed by 6 bases and V by 1 base; bases with no gene match: 7. CDR3 size: 16 residues. CDR1 and CDR2 (germline): DFQATT, SNEGSKA (reference sequence). The CDR3: CSARVTELAGGNEQFF. The CDR3 nucleotides are TGCAGTGCTAGAGTAACAGAACTAGCGGGGGGCAATGAGCAGTTCTTC.

The chain employs TRBV5-4 and TRBJ2-2, with 7 bases matching TRBD2. Trimming removed 3 bases from V and 1 base from J; junction bases left unmatched: 3. Germline V gives CDR1 SGHNT, CDR2 YYREEE (reference sequence). CDR3 length: 15 residues. The CDR3 region is CASSSGTKNTGELFF. The CDR3 coding sequence is TGTGCCAGCAGCTCCGGGACTAAGAACACCGGGGAGCTGTTTTTT. Combining the CDR3 with reference TRBV5-4 and TRBJ2-2 gives the whole variable domain ETGVTQSPTHLIKTRGQQVTLRCSSQSGHNTVSWYQQALGQGPQFIFQYYREEENGRGNFPPRFSGLQFPNYSSELNVNALELDDSALYLCASSSGTKNTGELFFGEGSRLTVL.

This clonotype appeared many times. The chain has TRBV3-1 and TRBJ1-1; D is unclear. The germline gives CDR1 LGHDT, CDR2 YNNKEL (reference sequence). The CDR3 covers 14 residues. Trimming removed 1 base from V and 4 bases from J, with 10 bases in between. CDR3 in DNA: TGTGCCAGCAGCCAAGGAGAGTGGGGCACTGAAGCTTTCTTT. Residues: CASSQGEWGTEAFF.

A few counts support this clonotype. The genes are TRBV12-3 or TRBV12-4 and TRBJ2-3, with D maybe TRBD2 (5 bases). The V end was cut by 4 bases, the J end by 0 bases, with 8 bases between. CDR3 size: 14 residues. Here the CDR3 reads CASSSGISTDTQYF. CDR3 nucleotides: TGTGCCAGCAGTTCGGGGATCAGCACAGATACGCAGTATTTT.

This clonotype was detected only a few times. Because it lacks the conserved phenylalanine or tryptophan at the end, this CDR3 is likely a read error. V is TRBV29-1 and J is TRBJ1-2; 9 bases are shared with TRBD1. This CDR3 contains 14 residues. The V gene's germline CDR1 is SQVTM and CDR2 ANQGSEA. After removal of 6 bases from V and 4 bases from J, the junction contained 9 bases not matched to a gene. The CDR3 coding sequence is TGCAGCGTGGGACCGGGACAGGGAACCTATGGCTACACCCTC. Amino acids: CSVGPGQGTYGYTL.

This clonotype was detected many times. The chain employs TRBV6-1 and TRBJ1-6; 10 positions agree with TRBD1. Germline V gene lookup returns CDR1 MNHNS and CDR2 SASEGT. The CDR3 sequence is 15 residues long. Unmatched junction bases numbered 7, after V lost 7 bases and J lost 7 bases. The CDR3 DNA reads as TGTGCCAGCACCTACCGGGACAGGGGCAATTCACCCCTCCACTTT. Translated: CASTYRDRGNSPLHF.

This clonotype was seen many times. The chain is built from TRBV7-9 and TRBJ2-3, with 11 bases matching TRBD1. This CDR3 spans 19 amino acids. Trimming cost V 6 bases and J 1 base; bases outside gene matches: 15. Germline V gives CDR1 SEHNR, CDR2 FQNEAQ (reference sequence). CDR3 amino acids: CASRNLWDRGYICTDTQYF. DNA for the CDR3: TGTGCCAGCAGGAACCTCTGGGACAGGGGGTACATCTGCACAGATACGCAGTATTTT.

This clonotype has ten or more counts. V usage is TRBV5-5 and J usage is TRBJ2-7; no definite D call. V shed 0 bases and J shed 2 bases, with 6 bases lying between them. CDR1 and CDR2 (germline): SGHKS, YYEKEE (reference sequence). The CDR3 extends over 13 amino acids. The CDR3 protein is CASSLDLAYEQYF. Written as DNA, the CDR3 is TGTGCCAGCAGCTTGGATCTGGCCTACGAGCAGTACTTC.

The J gene is TRBJ1-5, the V gene TRBV6-1; 11 bases are shared with TRBD1. V lost 8 bases, J lost 5 bases, and 5 bases stayed unmatched. CDR1 and CDR2 from the germline V gene are MNHNS and SASEGT. The CDR3 is 14 residues long. CDR3 region: CASGQGAWDQPQHF. The CDR3 nucleotides read TGTGCCAGCGGACAGGGGGCTTGGGATCAGCCCCAGCATTTT.

This clonotype has ten or more counts. The rearrangement uses TRBV13 and TRBJ2-5; no reliable D call. Trimming left V 6 bases short and J 5 bases short, with 19 bases between. Per the germline V gene, CDR1 is PRHDT and CDR2 is FYEKMQ (reference sequence). The CDR3 spans 15 residues. The CDR3, as DNA: TGTGCCAGCAGTACGACCGACCCCATATCGGAGACCCAGTACTTC. Its protein product is CASSTTDPISETQYF.

This clonotype was picked up many times. The CDR3 nucleotides read TGTGCCAGCAGTTTGACTAGCGGGGGTAATGAGCAGTTCTTC. Its translation is CASSLTSGGNEQFF. The chain links TRBV2 to TRBJ2-1, with 12 nucleotides matching TRBD2. CDR1 and CDR2 (germline): SNHLY, FYNNEI. CDR3 size: 14 residues. V shed 5 bases, J shed 7 bases, and the junction held 3 bases outside the gene matches.

As to this clonotype: It may be a read error: a sequence one base away is much more abundant. This sequence joins TRBV4-3 and TRBJ1-1; D ambiguous. Germline CDR1 LGHNA, CDR2 YSLEER. Trimming removed 5 bases from V and 0 bases from J, with 10 bases in between. CDR3 size: 14 residues. The CDR3 nucleotides read TGCGCCAGCAGCGAAGTATCAGTGAACACTGAAGCTTTCTTT. This translates into CASSEVSVNTEAFF.

This clonotype was picked up many times. V usage is TRBV30 and J usage is TRBJ1-5, with D perhaps matching TRBD1 (5 bases). This CDR3 comprises 15 residues. V dropped 0 bases and J dropped 4 bases, with 13 bases sitting between them. Germline V gene data show CDR1 as GTSNPN and CDR2 as SVGIG (reference sequence). The CDR3: CAWSVQANLNQPQHF. In DNA form, the CDR3 reads TGTGCCTGGAGTGTACAGGCCAATCTGAATCAGCCCCAGCATTTT.

This clonotype was seen at least ten times. V and J are TRBV28 and TRBJ2-1; D gene uncertain. CDR3 length equals 13 residues. Germline V gene sequence: CDR1 MDHEN, CDR2 SYDVKM. V was trimmed by 6 bases and J by 5 bases, leaving 11 bases between them. CDR3 sequence reads: CASSPIVNNEQFF. The DNA for the CDR3 is TGTGCCAGCAGCCCTATCGTCAACAATGAGCAGTTCTTC.

This clonotype appeared many times. This chain joins TRBV7-9 and TRBJ2-1, with 7 nucleotides matching TRBD2. The junction had 6 bases not matched to a gene; V was cut back by 1 base and J by 12 bases. This CDR3 region has 13 residues. CDR1 is SEHNR, CDR2 FQNEAQ, per germline (reference sequence). The DNA for the CDR3 is TGTGCCAGCAGCTTAGGGGGCGGGGGAAGGCAGTTCTTC. It translates to CASSLGGGGRQFF.

The rearrangement joins TRBV7-2 to TRBJ2-1; 12 bases are a match to TRBD2. The germline V gene encodes CDR1 SGHTA and CDR2 FQGNSA. The V segment lost 5 bases and the J segment 4 bases; nucleotides outside the gene matches: 3. The CDR3 has 15 amino acids. The CDR3 sequence is CASSTTSGRYNEQFF. The CDR3 DNA sequence: TGTGCCAGCAGCACGACTAGCGGGAGATACAATGAGCAGTTCTTC.

This clonotype was seen a few times. The chain carries TRBV12-5 and TRBJ2-5, with TRBD1 matching 10 bases. The CDR3 sequence is 14 residues long. CDR1 LGHNT and CDR2 FRNRAP come from the germline V gene. Trimming at V came to 1 base and at J to 4 bases, leaving 0 bases not matched to a gene. The CDR3 nucleotides are TGTGCTAGTGGTTTGGGGACAGGGGGAGAGACCCAGTACTTC. Its translation is CASGLGTGGETQYF.

The chain links TRBV30 to TRBJ1-1; D gene uncertain. Looked up from germline, CDR1 is GTSNPN and CDR2 is SVGIG (reference sequence). This CDR3 is 9 amino acids long. V shed 5 bases and J shed 11 bases, with 9 bases lying between them. The CDR3: CAWGPSAFF. The CDR3, as DNA: TGTGCCTGGGGACCCTCGGCTTTCTTT. Together with reference TRBV30 and TRBJ1-1, the CDR3 gives the full variable domain: SQTIHQWPATLVQPVGSPLSLECTVEGTSNPNLYWYRQAAGRGLQLLFYSVGIGQISSEVPQNLSASRPQDRQFILSSKKLLLSDSGFYLCAWGPSAFFGQGTRLTVV.

The sample holds many counts of this clonotype. The CDR3 region has the DNA TGTGCCAGCAGTTTCCACCTTACAGGGATTGCCTACAATGAGCAGTTCTTC. Protein product: CASSFHLTGIAYNEQFF. The chain joins TRBV27 to TRBJ2-1, with a weak D call TRBD1 (6 bases). The CDR3 runs to 17 residues. From germline, CDR1 is MNHEY and CDR2 SMNVEV (reference sequence). Trimming pared 3 bases from V and 2 bases from J, leaving 17 bases between.

The chain employs TRBV6-1 and TRBJ2-5; 10 positions match TRBD2. The CDR3 is 14 residues long. Germline V gene sequence: CDR1 MNHNS, CDR2 SASEGT. The junction had 2 bases not matched to a gene; V was cut back by 6 bases and J by 1 base. The CDR3 sequence: CASRLAGFQETQYF. The CDR3 bases are TGTGCCAGCAGACTAGCGGGGTTCCAAGAGACCCAGTACTTC.

The table lists this clonotype with many counts. This chain links TRBV7-2 with TRBJ1-1; 7 bases are shared with TRBD1. Germline V lookup: CDR1 SGHTA, CDR2 FQGNSA. The CDR3 is 14 residues long. Trimming at V came to 1 base and at J to 8 bases, leaving 7 bases not matched to a gene. This CDR3 is CASSLGNRGGEAFF. The CDR3 DNA reads TGTGCCAGCAGCTTAGGAAACAGGGGTGGAGAAGCTTTCTTT.

In this sample, this clonotype turned up many times. J is TRBJ2-7 and V is TRBV5-1, with D perhaps being TRBD1 or TRBD2 (6 bases each). The V end was cut by 7 bases, the J end by 3 bases, with 20 bases between. There are 15 residues in the CDR3. Germline CDR1 reads SGHRS; CDR2 reads YFSETQ. CDR3 residues: CASGAVRRGHYEQYF. The DNA for the CDR3 is TGCGCCAGCGGTGCGGTCAGGAGGGGACACTACGAGCAGTACTTC.

The sample holds many counts of this clonotype. This chain links TRBV28 with TRBJ2-3; D is possibly TRBD1 or TRBD2 (6 bases each). CDR3 length equals 18 residues. Germline lookup yields CDR1 MDHEN and CDR2 SYDVKM. V was trimmed by 3 bases and J by 2 bases, leaving 21 bases between them. The CDR3 coding sequence is TGTGCCAGCAGTTTTTGGGTTGGGATGCGGGGACACACAGATACGCAGTATTTT. This sequence encodes CASSFWVGMRGHTDTQYF.

This clonotype was seen a handful of times. V and J are TRBV4-2 and TRBJ2-3; 7 bases align to TRBD2. The J segment lost 3 bases and the V segment lost 5 bases, leaving 5 bases of the junction unmatched. Germline values: CDR1 LGHNA, CDR2 YNFKEQ. The CDR3 contains 14 residues. The DNA for the CDR3 is TGTGCCAGCAGCTTGACTAGCATTACAGATACGCAGTATTTT. This translates into CASSLTSITDTQYF.

This clonotype has at least ten counts. This chain connects TRBV6-1 to TRBJ1-1, with D unresolved. This CDR3 region has 13 residues. V was trimmed by 4 bases and J by 5 bases, leaving 11 bases between them. CDR1 MNHNS and CDR2 SASEGT come from the germline V gene. In nucleotides, the CDR3 is TGTGCCAGCAGTGCGACCTTAACAACTGAAGCTTTCTTT. This codes for CASSATLTTEAFF.

This clonotype was observed many times. This chain connects TRBV6-1 to TRBJ2-5; D gene unclear. The CDR3 contains 14 residues. CDR1 and CDR2 from the germline V gene are MNHNS and SASEGT. V was pared by 6 bases and J by 1 base, with 12 bases between. This CDR3 is CASSHDNFQETQYF. The CDR3, as DNA: TGTGCCAGCAGCCACGACAACTTCCAAGAGACCCAGTACTTC.